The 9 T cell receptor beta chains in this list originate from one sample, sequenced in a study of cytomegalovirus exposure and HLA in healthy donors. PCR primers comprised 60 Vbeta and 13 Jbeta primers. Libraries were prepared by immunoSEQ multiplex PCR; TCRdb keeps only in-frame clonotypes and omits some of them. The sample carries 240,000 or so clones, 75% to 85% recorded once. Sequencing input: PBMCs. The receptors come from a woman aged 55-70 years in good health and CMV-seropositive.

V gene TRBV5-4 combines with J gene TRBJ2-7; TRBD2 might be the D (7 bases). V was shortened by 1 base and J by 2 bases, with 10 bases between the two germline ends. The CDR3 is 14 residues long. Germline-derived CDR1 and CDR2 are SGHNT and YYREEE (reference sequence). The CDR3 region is CASSLTGRAYEQYF. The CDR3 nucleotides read TGTGCCAGCAGCTTGACAGGGAGGGCCTACGAGCAGTACTTC.

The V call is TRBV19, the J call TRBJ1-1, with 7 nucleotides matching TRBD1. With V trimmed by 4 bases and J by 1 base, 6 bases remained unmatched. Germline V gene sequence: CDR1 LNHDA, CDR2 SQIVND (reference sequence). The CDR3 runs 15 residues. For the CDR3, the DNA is TGTGCCAGTAGTAGACAGGGATTAGGGAACACTGAAGCTTTCTTT. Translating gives CASSRQGLGNTEAFF.

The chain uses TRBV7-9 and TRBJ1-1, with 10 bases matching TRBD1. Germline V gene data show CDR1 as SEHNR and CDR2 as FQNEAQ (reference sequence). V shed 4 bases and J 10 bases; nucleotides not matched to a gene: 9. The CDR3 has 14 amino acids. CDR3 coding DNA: TGTGCCAGCAGCTCCTTAAGACAGGGGGCAGCAGCTTTCTTT. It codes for CASSSLRQGAAAFF.

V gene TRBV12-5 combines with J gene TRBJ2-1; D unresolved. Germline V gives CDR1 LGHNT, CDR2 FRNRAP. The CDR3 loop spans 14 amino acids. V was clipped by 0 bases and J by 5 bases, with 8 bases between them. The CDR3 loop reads CASGLVNRDNEQFF. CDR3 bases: TGTGCTAGTGGTTTGGTCAACAGAGACAATGAGCAGTTCTTC.

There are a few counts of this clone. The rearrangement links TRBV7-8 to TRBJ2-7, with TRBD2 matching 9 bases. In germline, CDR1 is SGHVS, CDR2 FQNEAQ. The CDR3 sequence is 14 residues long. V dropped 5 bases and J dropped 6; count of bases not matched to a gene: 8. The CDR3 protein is CASSAQGTSSEQYF. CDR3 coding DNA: TGTGCCAGCAGCGCTCAGGGGACTAGCAGCGAGCAGTACTTC.

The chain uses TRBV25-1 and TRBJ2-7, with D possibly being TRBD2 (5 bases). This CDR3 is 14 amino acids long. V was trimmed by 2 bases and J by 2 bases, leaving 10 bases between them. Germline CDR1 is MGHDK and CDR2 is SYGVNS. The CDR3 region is CASSETGRAYEQYF. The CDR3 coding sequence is TGTGCCAGCAGTGAAACCGGGCGGGCCTACGAGCAGTACTTC.

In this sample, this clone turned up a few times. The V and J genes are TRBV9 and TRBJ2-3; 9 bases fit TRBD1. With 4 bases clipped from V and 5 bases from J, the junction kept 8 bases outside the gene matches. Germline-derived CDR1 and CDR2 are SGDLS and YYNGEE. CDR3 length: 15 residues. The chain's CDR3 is CASSPPGTGKDTQYF. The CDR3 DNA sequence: TGTGCCAGCAGCCCTCCCGGGACAGGGAAAGATACGCAGTATTTT.

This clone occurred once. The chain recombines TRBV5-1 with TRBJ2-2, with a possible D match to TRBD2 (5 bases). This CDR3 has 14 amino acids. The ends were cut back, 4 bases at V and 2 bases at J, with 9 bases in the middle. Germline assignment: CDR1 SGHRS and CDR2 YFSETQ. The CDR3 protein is CASSAGPNTGELFF. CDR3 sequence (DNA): TGCGCCAGCAGCGCGGGTCCTAACACCGGGGAGCTGTTTTTT.

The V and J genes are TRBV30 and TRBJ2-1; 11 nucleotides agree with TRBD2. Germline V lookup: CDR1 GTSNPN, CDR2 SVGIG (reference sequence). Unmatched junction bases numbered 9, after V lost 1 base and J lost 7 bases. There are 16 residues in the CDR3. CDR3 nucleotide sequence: TGTGCCTGGAGTGCCCTCACTAGCGGGAGTGGAAATGAGCAGTTCTTC. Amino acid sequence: CAWSALTSGSGNEQFF.